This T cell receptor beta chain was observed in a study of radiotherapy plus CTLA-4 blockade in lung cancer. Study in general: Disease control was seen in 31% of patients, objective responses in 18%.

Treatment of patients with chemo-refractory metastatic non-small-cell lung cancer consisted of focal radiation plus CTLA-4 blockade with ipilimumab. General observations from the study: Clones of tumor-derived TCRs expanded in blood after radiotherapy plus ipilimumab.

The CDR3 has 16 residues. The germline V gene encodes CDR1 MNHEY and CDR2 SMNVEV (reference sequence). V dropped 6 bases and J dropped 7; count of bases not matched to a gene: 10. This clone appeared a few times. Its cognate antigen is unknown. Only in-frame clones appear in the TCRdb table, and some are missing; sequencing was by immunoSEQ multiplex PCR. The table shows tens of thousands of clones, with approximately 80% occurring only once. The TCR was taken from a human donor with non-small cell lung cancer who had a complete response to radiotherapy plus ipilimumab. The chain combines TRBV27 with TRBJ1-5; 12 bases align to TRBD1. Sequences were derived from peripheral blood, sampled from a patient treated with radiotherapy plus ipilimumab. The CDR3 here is CASRPGGTGGTQPQHF. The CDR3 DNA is TGTGCCAGCAGGCCCGGGGGGACAGGGGGCACACAGCCCCAGCATTTT.